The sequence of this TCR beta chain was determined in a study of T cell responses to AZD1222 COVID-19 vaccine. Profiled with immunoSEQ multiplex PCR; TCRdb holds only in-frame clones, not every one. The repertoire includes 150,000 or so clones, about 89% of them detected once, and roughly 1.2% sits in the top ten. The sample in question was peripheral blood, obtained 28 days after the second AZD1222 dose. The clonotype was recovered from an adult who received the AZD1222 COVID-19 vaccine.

The CDR3 DNA is TGCGCCAGCAGCCAAGGATGGGGAACTGAAGCTTTCTTT. This encodes CASSQGWGTEAFF. The gene calls are TRBV4-3 and TRBJ1-1; D is ambiguous. Germline V lookup: CDR1 LGHNA, CDR2 YSLEER. This CDR3 is 13 amino acids long. The V and J ends lost 1 base and 5 bases respectively, with 8 bases between them.